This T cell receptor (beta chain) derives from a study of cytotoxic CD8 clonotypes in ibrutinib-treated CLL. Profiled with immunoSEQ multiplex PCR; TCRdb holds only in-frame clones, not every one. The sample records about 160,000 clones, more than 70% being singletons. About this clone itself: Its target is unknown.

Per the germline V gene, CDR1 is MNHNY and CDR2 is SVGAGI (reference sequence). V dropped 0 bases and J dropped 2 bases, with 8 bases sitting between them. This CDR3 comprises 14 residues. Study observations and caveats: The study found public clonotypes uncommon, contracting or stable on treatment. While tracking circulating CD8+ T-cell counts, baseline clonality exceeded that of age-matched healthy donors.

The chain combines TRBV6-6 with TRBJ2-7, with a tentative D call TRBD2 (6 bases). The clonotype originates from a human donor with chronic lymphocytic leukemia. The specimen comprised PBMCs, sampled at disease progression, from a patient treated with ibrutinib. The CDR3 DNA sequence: TGTGCCAGCAGTTACTCAGAGCGGGCCTACGAGCAGTACTTC. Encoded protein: CASSYSERAYEQYF.